The 15 T cell receptor beta chains below come from one sample, sequenced in a study of cytomegalovirus exposure and HLA in healthy donors. 60 Vbeta and 13 Jbeta primers were used in PCR. The assay was immunoSEQ multiplex PCR, and TCRdb's table has in-frame clones only and misses some. This table has 95,000 to 150,000 clones, more than 55% appearing once. Specimen: PBMCs. These receptors came from a man between 18 and 29 years old in good health and CMV-seronegative.

This clone was found once. One end of the junction does not line up with germline, which may come from a read error. This sequence joins TRBV7-9 and TRBJ2-7; TRBD2 agrees at 9 bases. The CDR3 consists of 16 residues. In germline, CDR1 is SEHNR, CDR2 FQNEAQ (reference sequence). CDR3 coding DNA: TGTTCCAGCAGCCCCGGGACCAGCGGGGGGCTCTACGAGCAGTACTTC. It is translated as CSSSPGTSGGLYEQYF.

The chain uses TRBV18 and TRBJ2-3, with TRBD2 matching 9 bases. The CDR3 is 13 amino acids. Unmatched junction bases numbered 3, after V lost 5 bases and J lost 6 bases. Germline V lookup: CDR1 KGHSH, CDR2 LQKENI. The CDR3 here is CASSSGTSDTQYF. Written as DNA, the CDR3 is TGTGCCAGCTCAAGCGGGACTAGCGATACGCAGTATTTT. The entire variable domain, with the rest obtained from reference TRBV18 and TRBJ2-3, is as follows: NAGVMQNPRHLVRRRGQEARLRCSPMKGHSHVYWYRQLPEEGLKFMVYLQKENIIDESGMPKERFSAEFPKEGPSILRIQQVVRGDSAAYFCASSSGTSDTQYFGPGTRLTVL.

The V and J genes are TRBV29-1 and TRBJ1-1; D is unclear. The V and J ends lost 6 bases and 0 bases respectively, with 11 bases between them. This CDR3 contains 13 residues. Germline assignment: CDR1 SQVTM and CDR2 ANQGSEA. CDR3 sequence reads: CSVGRVVNTEAFF. As DNA, the CDR3 is TGCAGCGTGGGGAGGGTCGTGAACACTGAAGCTTTCTTT. The variable domain in full, completed from reference TRBV29-1 and TRBJ1-1, reads SAVISQKPSRDICQRGTSLTIQCQVDSQVTMMFWYRQQPGQSLTLIATANQGSEATYESGFVIDKFPISRPNLTFSTLTVSNMSPEDSSIYLCSVGRVVNTEAFFGQGTRLTVV.

The chain joins TRBV10-2 to TRBJ2-3; 14 bases align to TRBD2. V gave up 3 bases and J gave up 2 bases; unmatched junction bases: 4. CDR1 WSHSY and CDR2 SAAADI come from the germline V gene. This CDR3 has 17 amino acids. CDR3: CASSDSGLAGVTDTQYF. The CDR3 coding sequence is TGCGCCAGCAGTGACTCGGGACTAGCGGGGGTCACAGATACGCAGTATTTT.

As DNA, the CDR3 is TGTGCCACCGTACAGGGGGCGCGAGGGGGGACTGAAGCTTTCTTT. Encoded protein: CATVQGARGGTEAFF. The genes are TRBV15 and TRBJ1-1; 9 positions match TRBD1. The CDR3 consists of 15 residues. V shed 8 bases, J shed 5 bases, and the junction held 12 bases outside the gene matches. Per the germline V gene, CDR1 is LNHNV and CDR2 is YYDKDF (reference sequence).

The chain joins TRBV6-6 to TRBJ2-2; the D gene is possibly TRBD1 (6 bases). Trimming cost V 5 bases and J 7 bases, with 11 bases left between them. CDR1 and CDR2 (germline): MNHNY, SVGAGI (reference sequence). The CDR3 length is 13 residues. The DNA of the CDR3 is TGTGCCAGCAGTGACAGGAGAAACGGGGAGCTGTTTTTT. Protein sequence: CASSDRRNGELFF.

The chain uses TRBV29-1 and TRBJ2-7; no firm D call. Looked up from germline, CDR1 is SQVTM and CDR2 is ANQGSEA. The CDR3 has 12 residues. With 5 bases removed from V and 2 bases from J, the gap between germline ends came to 10 bases. CDR3 residues: CSVMGRPYEQYF. The CDR3 DNA reads TGCAGCGTTATGGGCAGACCCTACGAGCAGTACTTC.

This sequence joins TRBV9 and TRBJ2-1; 11 positions agree with TRBD2. CDR1 is SGDLS and CDR2 is YYNGEE in the germline V gene. The CDR3 covers 14 residues. Trimming cost V 8 bases and J 4 bases; bases outside gene matches: 5. Here the CDR3 DNA reads TGTGCCAGTAATCTAGCGGGGGGATACAATGAGCAGTTCTTC. It translates to CASNLAGGYNEQFF.

V gene TRBV5-1 combines with J gene TRBJ2-2; TRBD1 aligns across 7 bases. Germline V gene data show CDR1 as SGHRS and CDR2 as YFSETQ. The CDR3 loop spans 15 amino acids. Trimming took 2 bases from V and 4 from J; bases not matched to a gene: 5. CDR3 sequence (DNA): TGCGCCAGCAGCTTACAGGGGCCAGGCACCGGGGAGCTGTTTTTT. It codes for CASSLQGPGTGELFF.

V is TRBV5-1 and J is TRBJ2-7; TRBD1 aligns across 9 bases. The V segment lost 0 bases and the J segment 2 bases; nucleotides outside the gene matches: 3. Germline V gene sequence: CDR1 SGHRS, CDR2 YFSETQ. CDR3 size: 15 residues. Here the CDR3 reads CASSLVTGGPYEQYF. CDR3 nucleotides: TGCGCCAGCAGCTTGGTGACAGGGGGTCCCTACGAGCAGTACTTC.

The chain employs TRBV27 and TRBJ1-5; D is perhaps TRBD1 (6 bases). The CDR3 consists of 17 residues. Trimming took 5 bases from V and 3 from J, leaving 20 bases between them. The germline gives CDR1 MNHEY, CDR2 SMNVEV (reference sequence). The CDR3, as DNA: TGTGCCAGCAGTCCTACCGGGACACGGATCCACAATCAGCCCCAGCATTTT. It is translated as CASSPTGTRIHNQPQHF.

This chain uses TRBV23-1 with TRBJ1-5; 10 nucleotides match TRBD1. TRBV23-1 is an open reading frame, and its role is uncertain. Losses at the gene ends were 4 bases for V and 6 bases for J; bases not matched to a gene: 3. The CDR3 loop spans 14 amino acids. CDR3 DNA sequence: TGCGCCAGCAGTCGACAGGGGGCCGGTCAGCCCCAGCATTTT. Its translation is CASSRQGAGQPQHF.

The sample holds a few counts of this clone. The CDR3 DNA sequence: TGTGCCTGGAGCGGCACACAGGCGTTCCGCCGATACTACACCTTC. Encoded protein: CAWSGTQAFRRYYTF. The rearrangement links TRBV30 to TRBJ1-2; perhaps TRBD1 as D (5 bases). The germline CDR1 and CDR2 sequences are GTSNPN and SVGIG (reference sequence). The CDR3 spans 15 residues. With 3 bases removed from V and 10 bases from J, the gap between germline ends came to 24 bases. Full variable domain (rest looked up from reference TRBV30 and TRBJ1-2): SQTIHQWPATLVQPVGSPLSLECTVEGTSNPNLYWYRQAAGRGLQLLFYSVGIGQISSEVPQNLSASRPQDRQFILSSKKLLLSDSGFYLCAWSGTQAFRRYYTFGSGTRLTVV.

The rearrangement links TRBV6-5 to TRBJ2-2; D remains unclear. Germline lookup yields CDR1 MNHEY and CDR2 SVGAGI. V lost 0 bases and J 7 bases, leaving 6 bases between the germline ends. The CDR3 is 13 amino acids. CDR3 sequence: CASSYSSGGELFF. Here the CDR3 DNA reads TGTGCCAGCAGTTACTCGTCCGGCGGGGAGCTGTTTTTT.

The chain couples TRBV27 to TRBJ2-7; D is undetermined. Trimming cost V 8 bases and J 7 bases, with 12 bases left between them. CDR1 and CDR2 (germline): MNHEY, SMNVEV (reference sequence). This CDR3 is built from 11 residues. CDR3 sequence (DNA): TGTGCCAGCGGCCGCAAAGTGGAGCAGTACTTC. Translation: CASGRKVEQYF.